The entry below gives a single T cell receptor beta chain sequence along with its context. The sample is drawn from a study of T cell changes during pregnancy in multiple sclerosis. Method: immunoSEQ multiplex PCR; TCRdb's copy keeps in-frame clones and lacks some. The sample gives 40,000 to 65,000 clones, 85% to 95% of which show up once; 0.25% is in the top ten. With V trimmed by 4 bases and J by 3 bases, 12 bases remained unmatched. The CDR3 runs 17 residues. The germline CDR1 and CDR2 sequences are MNHNS and SASEGT. This chain links TRBV6-1 with TRBJ2-7; 10 nucleotides line up with TRBD2. This specimen was CD4+ T cells from peripheral blood mononuclear cells, taken in the third trimester of pregnancy. This TCR was sampled from a female donor with multiple sclerosis, enrolled in a pregnancy study. The CDR3 loop is CASSARTSGRVFYEQYF. CDR3 in DNA: TGTGCCAGCAGTGCCAGGACTAGCGGAAGAGTTTTCTACGAGCAGTACTTC.